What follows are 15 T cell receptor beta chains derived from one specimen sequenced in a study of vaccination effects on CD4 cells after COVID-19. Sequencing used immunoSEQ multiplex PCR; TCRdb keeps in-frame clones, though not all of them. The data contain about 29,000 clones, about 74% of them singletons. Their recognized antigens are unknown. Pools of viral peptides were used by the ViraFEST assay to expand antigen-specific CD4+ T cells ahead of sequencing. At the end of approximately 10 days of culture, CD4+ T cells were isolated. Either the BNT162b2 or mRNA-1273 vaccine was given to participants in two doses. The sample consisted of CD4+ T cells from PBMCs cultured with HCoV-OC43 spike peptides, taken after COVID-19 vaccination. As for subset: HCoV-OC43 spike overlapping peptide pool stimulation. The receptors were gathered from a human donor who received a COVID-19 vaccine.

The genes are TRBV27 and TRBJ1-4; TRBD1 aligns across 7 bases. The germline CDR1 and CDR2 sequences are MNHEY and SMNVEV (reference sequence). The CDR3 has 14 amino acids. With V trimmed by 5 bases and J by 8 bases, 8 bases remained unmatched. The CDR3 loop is CASSLQGIGEKLFF. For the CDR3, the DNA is TGTGCCAGCAGTCTACAGGGGATAGGGGAAAAACTGTTTTTT.

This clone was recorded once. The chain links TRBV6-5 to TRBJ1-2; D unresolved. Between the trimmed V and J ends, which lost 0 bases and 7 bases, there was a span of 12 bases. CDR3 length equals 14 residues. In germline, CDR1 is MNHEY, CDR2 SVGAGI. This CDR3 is CASSYSQGFSGYTF. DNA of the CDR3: TGTGCCAGCAGTTACTCACAAGGGTTTAGTGGCTACACCTTC.

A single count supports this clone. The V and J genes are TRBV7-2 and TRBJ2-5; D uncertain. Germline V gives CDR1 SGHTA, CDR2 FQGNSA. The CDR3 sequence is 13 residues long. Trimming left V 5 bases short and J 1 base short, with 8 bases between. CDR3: CASSVGVQETQYF. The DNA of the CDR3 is TGTGCCAGCAGCGTTGGTGTCCAAGAGACCCAGTACTTC.

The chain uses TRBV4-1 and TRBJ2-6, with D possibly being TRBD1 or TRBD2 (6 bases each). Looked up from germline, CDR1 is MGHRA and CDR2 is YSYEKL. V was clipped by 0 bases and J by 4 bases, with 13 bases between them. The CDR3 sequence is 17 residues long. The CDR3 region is CASSQERRGTGANVLTF. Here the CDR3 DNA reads TGCGCCAGCAGCCAAGAGAGGAGGGGGACCGGGGCCAACGTCCTGACTTTC.

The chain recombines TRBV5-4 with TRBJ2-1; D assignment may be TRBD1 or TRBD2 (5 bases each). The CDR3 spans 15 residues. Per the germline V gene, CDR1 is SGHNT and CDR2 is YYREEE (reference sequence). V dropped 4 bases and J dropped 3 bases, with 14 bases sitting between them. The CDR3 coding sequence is TGTGCCAGCAGCCCGCGAGGGACGATCTACAATGAGCAGTTCTTC. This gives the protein CASSPRGTIYNEQFF.

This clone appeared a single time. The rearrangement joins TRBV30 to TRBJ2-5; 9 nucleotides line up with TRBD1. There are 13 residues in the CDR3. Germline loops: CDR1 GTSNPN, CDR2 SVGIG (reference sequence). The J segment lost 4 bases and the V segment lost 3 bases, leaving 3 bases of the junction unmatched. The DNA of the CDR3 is TGTGCCTGGAGAAAGGGACAGGGAGAGACCCAGTACTTC. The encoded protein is CAWRKGQGETQYF.

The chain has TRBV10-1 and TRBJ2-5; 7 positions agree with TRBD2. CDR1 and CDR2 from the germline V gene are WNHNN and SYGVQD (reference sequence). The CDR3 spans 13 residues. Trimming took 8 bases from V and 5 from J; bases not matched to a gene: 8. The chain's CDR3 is CASGGDVLETQYF. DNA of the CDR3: TGCGCCAGCGGGGGGGATGTTCTGGAGACCCAGTACTTC.

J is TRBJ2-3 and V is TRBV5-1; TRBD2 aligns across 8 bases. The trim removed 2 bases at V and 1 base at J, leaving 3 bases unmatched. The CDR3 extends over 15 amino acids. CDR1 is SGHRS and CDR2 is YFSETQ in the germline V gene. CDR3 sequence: CASSLSGGGTDTQYF. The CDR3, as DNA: TGCGCCAGCAGCTTAAGCGGGGGTGGCACAGATACGCAGTATTTT.

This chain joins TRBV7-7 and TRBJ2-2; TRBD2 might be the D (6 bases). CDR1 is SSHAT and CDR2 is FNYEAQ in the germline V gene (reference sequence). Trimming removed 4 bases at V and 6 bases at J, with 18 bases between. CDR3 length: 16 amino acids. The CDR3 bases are TGTGCCAGCAGCTCGGGGAGACTAGTAAACGCCGGGGAGCTGTTTTTT. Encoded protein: CASSSGRLVNAGELFF.

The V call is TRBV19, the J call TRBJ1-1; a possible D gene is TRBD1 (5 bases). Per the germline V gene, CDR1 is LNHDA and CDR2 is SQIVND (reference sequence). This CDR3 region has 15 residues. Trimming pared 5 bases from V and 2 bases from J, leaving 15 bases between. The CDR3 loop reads CASSGAVRFNTEAFF. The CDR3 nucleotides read TGTGCCAGTAGTGGGGCCGTGCGGTTTAACACTGAAGCTTTCTTT.

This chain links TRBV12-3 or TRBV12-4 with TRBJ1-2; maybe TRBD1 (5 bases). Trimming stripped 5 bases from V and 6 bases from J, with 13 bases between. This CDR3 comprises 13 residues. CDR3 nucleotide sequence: TGTGCCAGCAGTCGGGGGAGGAACGATGGCTACACCTTC. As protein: CASSRGRNDGYTF.

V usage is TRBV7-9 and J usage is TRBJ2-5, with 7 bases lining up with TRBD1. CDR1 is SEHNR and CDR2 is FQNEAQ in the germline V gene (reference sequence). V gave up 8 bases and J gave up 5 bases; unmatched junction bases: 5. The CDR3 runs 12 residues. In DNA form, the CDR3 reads TGTGCCAGCTCGACAGGGTGGGAGACCCAGTACTTC. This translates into CASSTGWETQYF.

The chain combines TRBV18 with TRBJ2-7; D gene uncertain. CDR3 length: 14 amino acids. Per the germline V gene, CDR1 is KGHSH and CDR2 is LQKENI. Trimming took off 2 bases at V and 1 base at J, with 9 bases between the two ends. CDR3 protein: CASSPEVGSYEQYF. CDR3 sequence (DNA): TGTGCCAGCTCACCAGAAGTGGGATCCTACGAGCAGTACTTC. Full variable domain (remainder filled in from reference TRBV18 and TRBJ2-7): NAGVMQNPRHLVRRRGQEARLRCSPMKGHSHVYWYRQLPEEGLKFMVYLQKENIIDESGMPKERFSAEFPKEGPSILRIQQVVRGDSAAYFCASSPEVGSYEQYFGPGTRLTVT.

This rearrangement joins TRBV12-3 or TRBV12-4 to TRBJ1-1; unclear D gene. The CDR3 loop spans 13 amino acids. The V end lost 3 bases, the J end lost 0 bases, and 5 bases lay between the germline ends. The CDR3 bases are TGTGCCAGCAGTTTGTTTATGAACACTGAAGCTTTCTTT. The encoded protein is CASSLFMNTEAFF.

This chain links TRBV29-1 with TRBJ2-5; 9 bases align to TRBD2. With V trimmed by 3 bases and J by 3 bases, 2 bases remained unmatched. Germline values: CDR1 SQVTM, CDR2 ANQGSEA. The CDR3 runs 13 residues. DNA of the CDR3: TGCAGCGTTGATGCGGGGGGGAAAGAGACCCAGTACTTC. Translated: CSVDAGGKETQYF.